This TCR beta chain derives from a study of T cells of healthy individuals (dated by TCRdb to about 2018). The germline V and J ends show losses of 2 bases and 3 bases respectively, and no gene match explains 4 bases of the junction. The CDR3 numbers 17 residues from cysteine through phenylalanine. Just the 51-base CDR3 DNA is kept, in frame starting at base 1. Sequences SGHRS (CDR1) and YFSETQ (CDR2) are obtained from the germline V gene. This clonotype was counted many times. Its antigen specificity is not known. Base qualities were left out, and no much larger clone turns up one base away. Library generation was performed with 5' RACE. Sequenced on an Illumina MiSeq. Clones were called with MiXCR by TCRdb after fastp trimmed the public reads at Q25, and only in-frame beta chains were retained. Each entry is one CDR3 protein sequence, shown with its most common DNA and genes. Here the sample has approximately 89,000 distinct CDR3 sequences; about 5% occur a single time. Around 8% of the sample goes to the ten largest clones.

The receptor comes from a female donor in good health. The rearrangement combines TRBV5-1 with TRBJ2-1; the central 14 bases match TRBD2. The CDR3 corresponds to CASSFGTSGSFYNEQFF. The nucleotides read TGCGCCAGCAGCTTTGGGACTAGCGGGAGTTTCTACAATGAGCAGTTCTTC.